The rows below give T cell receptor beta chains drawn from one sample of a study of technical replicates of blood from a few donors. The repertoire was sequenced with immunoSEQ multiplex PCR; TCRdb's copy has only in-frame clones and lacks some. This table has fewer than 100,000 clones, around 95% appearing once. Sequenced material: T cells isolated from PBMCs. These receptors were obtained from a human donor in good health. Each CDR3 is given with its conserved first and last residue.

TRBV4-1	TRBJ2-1	CASSHLDRGQNSYNEQFF
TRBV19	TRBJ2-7	CAIRNAIGTGGSYEQYF
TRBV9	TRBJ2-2	CASSVAGSNTGELFF
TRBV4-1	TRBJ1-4	CASSQVGQGLLANEKLFF
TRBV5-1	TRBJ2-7	CASSWGGPGEQYF
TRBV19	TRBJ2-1	CASSTSGSLSSYNEQFF
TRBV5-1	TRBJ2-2	CASSIRAGELFF
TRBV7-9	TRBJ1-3	CASSLVGTVSRSGNTIYF
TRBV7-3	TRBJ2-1	CASSLRSGGAHPQFF
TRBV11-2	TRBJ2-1	CASSAPWVKRDEQFF
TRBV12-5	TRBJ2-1	CASGFTRKNEQFF
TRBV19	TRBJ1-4	CASSSAGTGGYRGKLFF
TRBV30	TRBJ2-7	CAWSVPGLAGGEQYF
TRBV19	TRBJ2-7	CASSIHSSGDGYEQYF
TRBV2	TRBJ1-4	CASRQVSEKLFF
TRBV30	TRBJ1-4	CAWSAYLVANEKLFF
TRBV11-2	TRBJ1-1	CASSLPGTNTEAFF
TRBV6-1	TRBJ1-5	CASSDEDYSNQPQHF
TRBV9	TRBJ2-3	CASSVGVAGVIDTQYF
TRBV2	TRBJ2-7	CASRETGQFFSYEQYF
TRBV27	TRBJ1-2	CASSFSRGNYGYTF
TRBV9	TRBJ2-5	CASGQGAFETQYF
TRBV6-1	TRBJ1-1	CASRRQMNTEAFF
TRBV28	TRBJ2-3	CASSLPESRRGRISTTDTQYF
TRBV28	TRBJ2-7	CASNGGGINYEQYF
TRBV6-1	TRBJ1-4	CASSTGQANEKLFF
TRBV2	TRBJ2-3	CASSGGGRAGDTQYF
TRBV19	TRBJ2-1	CASSIPPGNEQFF
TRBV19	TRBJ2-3	CASSASSGSTDTQYF
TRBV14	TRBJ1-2	CASSRIRVDTRSGYTF
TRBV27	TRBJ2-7	CASSLLSRASGGYEQYF
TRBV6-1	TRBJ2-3	CASNFQQGPLDTQYF
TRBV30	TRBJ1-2	CAWSVRYSRPGYTF
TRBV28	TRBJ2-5	CASSFPAANQETQYF
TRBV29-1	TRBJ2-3	CSVEGAGGGTDTQYF
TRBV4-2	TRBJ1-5	CASSQSTVGASNQPQHF
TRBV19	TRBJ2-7	CASRWDYSSYEQYF
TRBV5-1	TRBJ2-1	CASSWSVGEQFF
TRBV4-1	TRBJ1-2	CASSQGDRRYFYGYTF
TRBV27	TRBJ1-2	CASSPGTPPANYGYTF
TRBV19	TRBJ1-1	CASSTGTKLARTEAFF
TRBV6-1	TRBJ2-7	CASSARDSSYEQYF
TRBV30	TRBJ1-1	CAWSGGNHFF
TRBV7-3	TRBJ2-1	CASSLRTLAGGYNEQFF
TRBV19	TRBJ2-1	CASSVTGGSYNEQFF